The 21 T cell receptor beta chains below all came from one sample that was sequenced in a study of T cell changes during pregnancy in multiple sclerosis. Sequencing used immunoSEQ multiplex PCR; TCRdb keeps in-frame clones, though not all of them. Of 69,000 or so clones listed, 92% are singletons. Sample: peripheral blood, taken before pregnancy. These receptors were collected from a female donor with multiple sclerosis, enrolled in a pregnancy study.

The CDR3 sequence is CASSLSGDTEAFF. The DNA of the CDR3 is TGTGCCAGCAGCTTATCAGGGGACACTGAAGCTTTCTTT. The J gene is TRBJ1-1, the V gene TRBV7-9, with D possibly being TRBD1 (6 bases). CDR3 length: 13 amino acids. Germline-derived CDR1 and CDR2 are SEHNR and FQNEAQ (reference sequence). Trimming removed 2 bases at V and 3 bases at J, with 7 bases between.

The chain has TRBV29-1 and TRBJ2-3, with 14 nucleotides matching TRBD2. The ends lost 6 bases at V and 4 bases at J; junction bases unmatched: 6. The CDR3 is 15 residues long. CDR1 is SQVTM and CDR2 is ANQGSEA in the germline V gene. CDR3 sequence: CSVDGLAGGSDTQYF. Written as DNA, the CDR3 is TGCAGCGTGGACGGACTAGCGGGAGGTTCAGATACGCAGTATTTT.

This clone came up once. The rearrangement joins TRBV13 to TRBJ2-1; a possible D gene is TRBD1 (6 bases). Germline V gene data show CDR1 as PRHDT and CDR2 as FYEKMQ (reference sequence). The CDR3 length is 14 residues. Trimming cost V 8 bases and J 4 bases, with 15 bases left between them. The CDR3 sequence is CASQPGTNYNEQFF. The CDR3 region has the DNA TGTGCCAGCCAACCAGGGACAAATTACAATGAGCAGTTCTTC.

The genes are TRBV6-6 and TRBJ2-3, with a possible D match to TRBD2 (6 bases). CDR1 and CDR2 (germline): MNHNY, SVGAGI (reference sequence). V gave up 7 bases and J gave up 4 bases, with 18 bases separating them. The CDR3 sequence is 15 residues long. The CDR3 DNA follows: TGTGCCAGCACAAGTTCTGGAGGGGTTGCAGATACGCAGTATTTT. Translation gives CASTSSGGVADTQYF.

The sample holds a few counts of this clone. The chain employs TRBV25-1 and TRBJ2-7, with TRBD1 matching over 7 bases. CDR1 and CDR2 (germline): MGHDK, SYGVNS. The CDR3 runs to 13 residues. V lost 8 bases, J lost 2 bases, and 6 bases stayed unmatched. The CDR3 DNA follows: TGTGCCAGCCTAGGGGGCGTCACCTACGAGCAGTACTTC. Protein sequence: CASLGGVTYEQYF.

V usage is TRBV5-1 and J usage is TRBJ1-1, with no clear D. The V and J ends lost 3 bases and 1 base respectively, with 19 bases between them. The CDR3 is 17 residues long. From germline, CDR1 is SGHRS and CDR2 YFSETQ. The CDR3 is CASSWTQSSRGNTEAFF. CDR3 bases: TGCGCCAGCAGCTGGACTCAGAGTAGTCGGGGGAACACTGAAGCTTTCTTT.

This chain connects TRBV7-2 to TRBJ2-7; TRBD2 agrees at 12 bases. Germline assignment: CDR1 SGHTA and CDR2 FQGNSA. The CDR3 runs to 14 residues. V was pared by 10 bases and J by 5 bases, with 9 bases of the junction left unmatched. This CDR3 is CATAPGLAGHEQYF. Written as DNA, the CDR3 is TGTGCCACCGCCCCGGGACTAGCGGGCCACGAGCAGTACTTC.

The V call is TRBV5-1, the J call TRBJ2-5, with TRBD1 matching 9 bases. This CDR3 has 13 amino acids. Trimming at V came to 4 bases and at J to 5 bases, leaving 3 bases not matched to a gene. Germline lookup yields CDR1 SGHRS and CDR2 YFSETQ. In DNA, the CDR3 is TGCGCCAGCAGCGTCGGACAGGGGGAGACCCAGTACTTC. Its translation is CASSVGQGETQYF.

Here the CDR3 DNA reads TGTGCCAGCTCACCCGACAGTCCCCTGGCAACTAATGAAAAACTGTTTTTT. It specifies CASSPDSPLATNEKLFF. The genes are TRBV18 and TRBJ1-4, with D possibly matching TRBD1 (5 bases). Germline CDR1 KGHSH, CDR2 LQKENI. Trimming pared 3 bases from V and 0 bases from J, leaving 14 bases between. The CDR3 is 17 amino acids.

This sequence joins TRBV9 and TRBJ2-3; 7 positions match TRBD2. V shed 1 base and J 4 bases; nucleotides not matched to a gene: 9. Germline CDR1 is SGDLS and CDR2 is YYNGEE. The CDR3 is 16 residues long. The CDR3 is CASSVRISAGADTQYF. The CDR3 DNA follows: TGTGCCAGCAGCGTAAGGATAAGTGCGGGGGCAGATACGCAGTATTTT.

The chain couples TRBV6-1 to TRBJ1-4; 9 bases line up with TRBD1. With V trimmed by 6 bases and J by 6 bases, 2 bases remained unmatched. CDR1 and CDR2 from the germline V gene are MNHNS and SASEGT. This CDR3 contains 13 residues. The CDR3 here is CASSRDRDEKLFF. The CDR3 DNA follows: TGTGCCAGCAGCCGGGACAGGGATGAAAAACTGTTTTTT.

The chain joins TRBV6-5 to TRBJ2-7; 8 positions agree with TRBD2. CDR3 length equals 15 residues. Germline loops: CDR1 MNHEY, CDR2 SVGAGI. V dropped 3 bases and J dropped 4; count of bases not matched to a gene: 8. The CDR3 sequence is CASSYGAGVEYEQYF. The CDR3 DNA sequence: TGTGCCAGCAGTTATGGAGCGGGAGTTGAATACGAGCAGTACTTC.

The chain recombines TRBV7-9 with TRBJ1-3, with D unresolved. CDR3 length: 16 residues. The germline gives CDR1 SEHNR, CDR2 FQNEAQ (reference sequence). The V gene lost 4 bases and the J gene lost 4 bases, with 17 bases spanning the gap. The CDR3 loop reads CASSSEVVARGNTIYF. CDR3 bases: TGTGCCAGCAGCTCAGAGGTGGTTGCTCGAGGAAACACCATATATTTT.

The chain employs TRBV29-1 and TRBJ2-1; the match to TRBD2 covers 11 bases. J lost 7 bases, V lost 5 bases, and 10 bases had no gene match. Germline CDR1 SQVTM, CDR2 ANQGSEA. The CDR3 is 15 amino acids. The CDR3 reads CSVPQTSGILNEQFF. The CDR3 DNA sequence: TGCAGCGTTCCCCAGACTAGCGGGATTTTAAATGAGCAGTTCTTC.

The genes are TRBV28 and TRBJ2-2, with 11 nucleotides matching TRBD1. The CDR3 is 18 amino acids. Germline values: CDR1 MDHEN, CDR2 SYDVKM. V lost 1 base and J lost 6; bases outside the gene matches: 10. The CDR3 region is CASSLSPPGQGVPGELFF. The CDR3, as DNA: TGTGCCAGCAGTTTATCCCCTCCGGGACAGGGGGTCCCCGGGGAGCTGTTTTTT.

The rearrangement uses TRBV30 and TRBJ1-1; 8 bases fit TRBD1. This CDR3 has 14 amino acids. The V segment lost 2 bases and the J segment 3 bases; nucleotides outside the gene matches: 5. Germline V CDR1 and CDR2: GTSNPN, SVGIG (reference sequence). The CDR3 is CAWSNGQGYTEAFF. DNA of the CDR3: TGTGCCTGGAGTAATGGACAGGGATACACTGAAGCTTTCTTT.

Here the CDR3 DNA reads TGTGCCAGCTACCCGGGACTAGCGGGGAGGGGAGATACGCAGTATTTT. This sequence encodes CASYPGLAGRGDTQYF. The chain recombines TRBV19 with TRBJ2-3; 13 bases are a match to TRBD2. Germline loops: CDR1 LNHDA, CDR2 SQIVND (reference sequence). This CDR3 has 16 residues. Unmatched junction bases numbered 11, after V lost 9 bases and J lost 5 bases.

Details on this clone: Germline and junction disagree at one end, which may indicate a read error. The chain is built from TRBV7-9 and TRBJ2-4; 8 bases are shared with TRBD2. The CDR3 is made up of 15 amino acids. Per the germline V gene, CDR1 is SEHNR and CDR2 is FQNEAQ (reference sequence). The CDR3 protein is CASSASGLAINIQYF. The CDR3 DNA reads as TGTGCCAGCAGCGCCTCCGGACTAGCCATAAACATTCAGTACTTC.

The chain has TRBV19 and TRBJ1-5; the D gene is possibly TRBD1 (5 bases). This CDR3 spans 15 amino acids. Germline loops: CDR1 LNHDA, CDR2 SQIVND (reference sequence). Trimming pared 4 bases from V and 2 bases from J, leaving 12 bases between. CDR3 residues: CASSTLDSRNQPQHF. The CDR3, as DNA: TGTGCCAGTAGTACCCTAGACAGTCGCAATCAGCCCCAGCATTTT.

This rearrangement joins TRBV10-2 to TRBJ2-2; 11 bases match TRBD2. The length of the CDR3 is 16 residues. V lost 4 bases and J lost 1; bases outside the gene matches: 2. Looked up from germline, CDR1 is WSHSY and CDR2 is SAAADI. In DNA, the CDR3 is TGCGCCAGCAGTGCGCTAGCGGGAGGGAACACCGGGGAGCTGTTTTTT. Residues: CASSALAGGNTGELFF.

CDR3 residues: CASRQLASGEQFF. In DNA form, the CDR3 reads TGTGCCAGCAGGCAACTAGCCTCTGGTGAGCAGTTCTTC. The chain recombines TRBV27 with TRBJ2-1; tentatively, D is TRBD2 (6 bases). V lost 6 bases, J lost 9 bases, and 15 bases lay in between. Germline V lookup: CDR1 MNHEY, CDR2 SMNVEV (reference sequence). The CDR3 extends over 13 amino acids.